The clone carrying this T cell receptor (beta chain) was found a few times. Its antigen remains unidentified. As every portion of the isolated RNA was reverse transcribed, the sequencing read expressed TCRB transcripts. Clones were read by immunoSEQ multiplex PCR, and TCRdb kept only the in-frame ones, dropping some. The table shows hundreds of thousands of clones, with about an eighth occurring only once. V shed 5 bases and J shed 2 bases, with 15 bases lying between them. CDR1 and CDR2 from the germline V gene are MDHEN and SYDVKM. The CDR3 extends over 15 amino acids. The sample is drawn from a study of beta chain features in type 1 diabetes. Study results and limitations: Shorter TCRB CDR3s, moderately but significantly so, were found in Type 1 diabetes patients in all four CD4+ subsets. The similarity of naive, central memory and Treg TCRB repertoires appeared greater among patients than among healthy donors. The VDJ junctions of type 1 diabetes patients carried fewer insertions and more deletions.

The rearrangement uses TRBV28 and TRBJ2-5; no clear D. This TCR came from a man aged 18 to 30 with type 1 diabetes. Sequencing used naive CD4+ T cells from blood. CDR3 nucleotides: TGTGCCAGCAGTCGCCCCGGAACTATTCAAGAGACCCAGTACTTC. It is translated as CASSRPGTIQETQYF.